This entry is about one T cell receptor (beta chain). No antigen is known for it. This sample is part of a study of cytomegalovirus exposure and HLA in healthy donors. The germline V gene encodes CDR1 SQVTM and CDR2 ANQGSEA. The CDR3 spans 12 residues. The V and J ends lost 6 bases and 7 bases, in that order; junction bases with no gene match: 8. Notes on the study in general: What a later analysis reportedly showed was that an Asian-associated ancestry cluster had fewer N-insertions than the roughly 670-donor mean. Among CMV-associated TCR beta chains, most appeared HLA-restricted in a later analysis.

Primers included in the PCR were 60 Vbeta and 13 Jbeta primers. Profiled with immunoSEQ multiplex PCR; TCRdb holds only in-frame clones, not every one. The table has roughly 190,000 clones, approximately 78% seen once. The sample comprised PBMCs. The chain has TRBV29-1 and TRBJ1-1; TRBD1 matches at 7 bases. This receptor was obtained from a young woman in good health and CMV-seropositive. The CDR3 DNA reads TGCAGCGTCGCCGCAGGGGGAGGTGAAGCTTTCTTT. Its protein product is CSVAAGGGEAFF.